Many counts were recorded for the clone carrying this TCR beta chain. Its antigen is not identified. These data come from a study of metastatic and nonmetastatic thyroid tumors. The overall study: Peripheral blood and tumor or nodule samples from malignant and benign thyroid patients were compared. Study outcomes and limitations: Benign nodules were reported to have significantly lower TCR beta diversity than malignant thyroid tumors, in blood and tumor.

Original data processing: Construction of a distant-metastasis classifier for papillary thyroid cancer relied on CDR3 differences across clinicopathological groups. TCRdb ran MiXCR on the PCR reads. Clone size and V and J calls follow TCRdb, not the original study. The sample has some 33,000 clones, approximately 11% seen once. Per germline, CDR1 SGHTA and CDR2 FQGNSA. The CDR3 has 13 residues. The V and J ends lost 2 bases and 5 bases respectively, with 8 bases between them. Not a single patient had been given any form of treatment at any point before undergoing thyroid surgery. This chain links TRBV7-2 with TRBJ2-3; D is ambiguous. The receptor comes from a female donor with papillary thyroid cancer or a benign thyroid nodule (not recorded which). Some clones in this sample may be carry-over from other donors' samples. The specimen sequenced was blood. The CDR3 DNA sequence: TGTGCCAGCAGCTTAAGTCCGGGAGATACGCAGTATTTT. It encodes CASSLSPGDTQYF.